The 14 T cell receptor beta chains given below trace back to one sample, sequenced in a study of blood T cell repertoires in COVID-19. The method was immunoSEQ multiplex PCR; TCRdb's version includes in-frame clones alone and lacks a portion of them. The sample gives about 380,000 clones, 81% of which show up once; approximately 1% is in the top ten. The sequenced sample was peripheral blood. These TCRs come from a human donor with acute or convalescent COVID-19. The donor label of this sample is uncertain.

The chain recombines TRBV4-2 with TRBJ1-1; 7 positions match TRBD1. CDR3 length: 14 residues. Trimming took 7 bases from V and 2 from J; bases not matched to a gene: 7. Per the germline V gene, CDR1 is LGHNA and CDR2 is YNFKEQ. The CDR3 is CASNQEGANTEAFF. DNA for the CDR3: TGTGCCAGCAATCAAGAGGGGGCAAACACTGAAGCTTTCTTT.

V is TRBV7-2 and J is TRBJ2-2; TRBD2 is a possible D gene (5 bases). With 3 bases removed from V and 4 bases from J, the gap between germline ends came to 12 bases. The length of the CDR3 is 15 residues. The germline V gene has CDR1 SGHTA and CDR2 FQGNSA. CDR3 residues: CASSFWASFTGELFF. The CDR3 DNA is TGTGCCAGCAGCTTCTGGGCTAGCTTCACCGGGGAGCTGTTTTTT.

CDR3 nucleotide sequence: TGTGCCAGCAGTTACAGGGGAGGATGGTCACCCCTCCACTTT. Residues: CASSYRGGWSPLHF. V usage is TRBV2 and J usage is TRBJ1-6; TRBD1 matches 7 bases. The CDR3 contains 14 residues. The V and J ends lost 5 bases and 10 bases, in that order; junction bases with no gene match: 8. Germline values: CDR1 SNHLY, CDR2 FYNNEI. Together with reference TRBV2 and TRBJ1-6, the CDR3 gives the full variable domain: EPEVTQTPSHQVTQMGQEVILRCVPISNHLYFYWYRQILGQKVEFLVSFYNNEISEKSEIFDDQFSVERPDGSNFTLKIRSTKLEDSAMYFCASSYRGGWSPLHFGNGTRLTVT.

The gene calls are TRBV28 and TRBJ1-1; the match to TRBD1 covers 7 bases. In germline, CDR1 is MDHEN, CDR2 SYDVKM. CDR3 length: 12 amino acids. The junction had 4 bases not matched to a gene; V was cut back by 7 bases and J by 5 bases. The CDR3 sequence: CASKQTGTEAFF. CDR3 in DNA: TGTGCCAGCAAACAGACAGGGACTGAAGCTTTCTTT.

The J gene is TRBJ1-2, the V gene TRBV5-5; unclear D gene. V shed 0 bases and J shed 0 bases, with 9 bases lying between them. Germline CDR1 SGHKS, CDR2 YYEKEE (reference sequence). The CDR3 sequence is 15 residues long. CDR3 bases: TGTGCCAGCAGCTTGGGTCCGGGGTCTAACTATGGCTACACCTTC. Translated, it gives CASSLGPGSNYGYTF.

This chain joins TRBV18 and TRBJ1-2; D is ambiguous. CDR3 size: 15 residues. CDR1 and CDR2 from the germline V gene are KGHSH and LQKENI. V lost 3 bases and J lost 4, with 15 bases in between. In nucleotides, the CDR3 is TGTGCCAGCTCACCGAACAGCGGCCGAGGCTATGGCTACACCTTC. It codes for CASSPNSGRGYGYTF.

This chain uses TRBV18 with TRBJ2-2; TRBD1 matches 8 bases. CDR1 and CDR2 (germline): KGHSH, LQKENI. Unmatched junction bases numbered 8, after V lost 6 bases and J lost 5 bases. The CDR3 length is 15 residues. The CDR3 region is CASSLPGQVTGELFF. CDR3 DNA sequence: TGTGCCAGCTCGCTACCGGGACAGGTTACCGGGGAGCTGTTTTTT.

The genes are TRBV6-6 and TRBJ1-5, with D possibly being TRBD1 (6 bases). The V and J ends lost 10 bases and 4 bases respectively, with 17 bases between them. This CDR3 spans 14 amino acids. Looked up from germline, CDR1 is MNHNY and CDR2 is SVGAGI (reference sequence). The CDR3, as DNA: TGTGCCACCGCGGCGGGGGGCGTAAATCAGCCCCAGCATTTT. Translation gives CATAAGGVNQPQHF.

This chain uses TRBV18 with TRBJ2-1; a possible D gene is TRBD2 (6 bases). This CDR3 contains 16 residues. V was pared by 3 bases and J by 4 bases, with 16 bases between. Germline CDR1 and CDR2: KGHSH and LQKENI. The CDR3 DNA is TGTGCCAGCTCACCGGTTACTAGCTCCATTTACAATGAGCAGTTCTTC. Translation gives CASSPVTSSIYNEQFF.

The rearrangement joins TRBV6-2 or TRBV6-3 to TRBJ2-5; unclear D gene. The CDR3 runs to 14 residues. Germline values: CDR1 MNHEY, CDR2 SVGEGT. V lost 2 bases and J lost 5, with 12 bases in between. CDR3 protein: CASSYGLIGETQYF. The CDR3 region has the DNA TGTGCCAGCAGTTACGGCTTAATCGGGGAGACCCAGTACTTC.

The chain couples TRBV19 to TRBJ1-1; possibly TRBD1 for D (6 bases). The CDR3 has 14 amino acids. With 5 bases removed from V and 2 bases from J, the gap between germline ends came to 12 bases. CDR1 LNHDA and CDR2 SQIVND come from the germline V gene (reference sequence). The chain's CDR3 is CASSERGQNTEAFF. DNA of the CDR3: TGTGCCAGTAGTGAAAGGGGACAAAACACTGAAGCTTTCTTT.

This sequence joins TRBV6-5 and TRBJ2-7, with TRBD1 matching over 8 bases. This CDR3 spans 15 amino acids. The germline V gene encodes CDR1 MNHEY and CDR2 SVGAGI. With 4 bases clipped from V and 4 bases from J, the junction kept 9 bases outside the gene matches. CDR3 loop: CASSSDREVLYEQYF. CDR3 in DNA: TGTGCCAGCAGTTCGGACAGGGAGGTTCTTTACGAGCAGTACTTC.

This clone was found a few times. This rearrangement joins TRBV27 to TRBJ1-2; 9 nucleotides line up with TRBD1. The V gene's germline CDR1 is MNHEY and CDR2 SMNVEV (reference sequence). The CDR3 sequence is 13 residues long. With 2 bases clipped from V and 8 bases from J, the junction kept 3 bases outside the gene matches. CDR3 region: CASSLRQGGGYTF. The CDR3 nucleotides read TGTGCCAGCAGTTTAAGACAGGGGGGCGGCTACACCTTC.

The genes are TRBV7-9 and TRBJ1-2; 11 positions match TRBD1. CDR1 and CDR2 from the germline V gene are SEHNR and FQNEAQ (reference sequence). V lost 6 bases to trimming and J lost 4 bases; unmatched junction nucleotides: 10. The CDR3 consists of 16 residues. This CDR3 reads CASRRTGGDAVYGYTF. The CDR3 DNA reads TGTGCCAGCAGAAGGACAGGGGGCGATGCAGTCTATGGCTACACCTTC.